This TCR beta chain was observed in a study of CD8 T cells in Susac syndrome. CDR3 length equals 13 residues. Per germline, CDR1 SQVTM and CDR2 ANQGSEA. Between the trimmed V and J ends, which lost 2 bases and 0 bases, there was a span of 6 bases. TCR beta sequencing covered blood CD8+ and CD4+ T cells. The study used treatment-naive patients who had stable or active relapsing-remitting disease as multiple sclerosis controls. Both CD4+ and CD8+ T cells were negatively isolated, and TEMRA cells underwent FACS enrichment. Random-hexamer reverse transcription was applied to 0.5 to 1 ug RNA. Across 54 Vbeta and 13 Jbeta, immunoSEQ multiplex PCR amplified TCR beta CDR3. TCRdb reprocessed the immunoSEQ multiplex PCR reads via MiXCR and lists one record per CDR3 protein. The repertoire consists of approximately 150,000 distinct CDR3 sequences, with approximately 95% occurring once and the leading ten covering about 0.089%.

The clonotype was recovered from a human donor with multiple sclerosis. V and J are TRBV29-1 and TRBJ2-3; either TRBD1 or TRBD2 may fit D (5 bases each). Material for sequencing was CD4+ T cells from PBMCs. CDR3 bases: TGCAGCGTTGAACGGGACAGCACAGATACGCAGTATTTT. It translates to CSVERDSTDTQYF.